The 19 T cell receptor beta chains given below trace back to one sample, sequenced in a study of T-cell memory formation after mild COVID-19. TCRdb re-called the 5' RACE reads through MiXCR, storing one row per CDR3 protein. The sample lists 250,000 to 350,000 distinct CDR3 sequences; just under 20% were seen once. Source material: PBMCs or a T cell subset sorted from them (not recorded which). Receptors were obtained from a young man who had mild COVID-19 (a few samples of this study predate the infection). Cell type and time point are not known.

The table lists this clonotype with a count of one. The rearrangement uses TRBV15 and TRBJ1-6; D ambiguous. The CDR3 is made up of 14 amino acids. CDR1 is LNHNV and CDR2 is YYDKDF in the germline V gene (reference sequence). V lost 1 base and J lost 5, with 6 bases in between. CDR3 sequence (DNA): TGTGCCACCAGCAGAGGAGGGAATAATTCACCCCTCCACTTT. This gives the protein CATSRGGNNSPLHF.

The chain is built from TRBV30 and TRBJ2-7; the match to TRBD2 covers 9 bases. CDR3 length equals 17 residues. Germline-derived CDR1 and CDR2 are GTSNPN and SVGIG (reference sequence). V lost 1 base, J lost 4 bases, and 14 bases stayed unmatched. CDR3 coding DNA: TGTGCCTGGAGTGCGACTAGCGGCCACCTTACAGAATACGAGCAGTACTTC. Residues: CAWSATSGHLTEYEQYF.

In its sample, this clonotype was seen a few times. The chain uses TRBV4-1 and TRBJ2-1; D unclear. This CDR3 contains 12 residues. V lost 3 bases and J 8 bases, leaving 8 bases between the germline ends. CDR1 MGHRA and CDR2 YSYEKL come from the germline V gene. The CDR3 nucleotides are TGCGCCAGCAGCCAGGGCCGGGATGAGCAGTTCTTC. Residues: CASSQGRDEQFF.

The genes are TRBV7-2 and TRBJ1-2; D is unresolved. In germline, CDR1 is SGHTA, CDR2 FQGNSA. V lost 5 bases and J 7 bases, leaving 20 bases between the germline ends. The CDR3 runs to 15 residues. CDR3 sequence reads: CASSRQNPTWGGYTF. CDR3 coding DNA: TGTGCCAGCAGCCGTCAGAATCCCACATGGGGTGGCTACACCTTC.

This clonotype was counted only a few times. The V gene is TRBV7-3, the J gene TRBJ2-6; D not resolved. The CDR3 extends over 15 amino acids. Germline V gene lookup returns CDR1 SGHTA and CDR2 FQGTGA. V lost 4 bases and J lost 0, with 7 bases in between. The CDR3 loop is CASSSLNSGANVLTF. CDR3 DNA: TGTGCCAGCAGCTCCCTCAACTCTGGGGCCAACGTCCTGACTTTC.

The chain couples TRBV11-1 to TRBJ2-2; D is unclear. V lost 5 bases, J lost 8 bases, and 15 bases lay in between. The germline gives CDR1 SGHAT, CDR2 FQDESV (reference sequence). The CDR3 spans 14 residues. The CDR3 region has the DNA TGTGCCAGCAGCCCCTCGGTGGTCTTTGGGGAGCTGTTTTTT. Its protein is CASSPSVVFGELFF.

This clonotype was recorded many times. This chain joins TRBV7-3 and TRBJ1-2; D remains ambiguous. The CDR3 has 13 residues. V was shortened by 5 bases and J by 0 bases, with 7 bases between the two germline ends. Per the germline V gene, CDR1 is SGHTA and CDR2 is FQGTGA. The CDR3 sequence is CASSPDSNYGYTF. Written as DNA, the CDR3 is TGTGCCAGCAGCCCCGACTCTAACTATGGCTACACCTTC.

The chain carries TRBV6-1 and TRBJ1-2, with D hard to call. Germline CDR1 MNHNS, CDR2 SASEGT. Trimming removed 1 base from V and 0 bases from J, with 9 bases in between. The CDR3 consists of 15 residues. CDR3: CASSEVITSNYGYTF. Written as DNA, the CDR3 is TGTGCCAGCAGTGAAGTCATTACCTCTAACTATGGCTACACCTTC.

The chain employs TRBV5-1 and TRBJ2-3; D is possibly TRBD2 (7 bases). Trimming removed 0 bases at V and 0 bases at J, with 8 bases between. Germline-derived CDR1 and CDR2 are SGHRS and YFSETQ. This CDR3 has 15 amino acids. The CDR3 DNA reads as TGCGCCAGCAGCTTGGAGGGGGGGAGCACAGATACGCAGTATTTT. It codes for CASSLEGGSTDTQYF. Variable domain in full (rest from reference TRBV5-1 and TRBJ2-3): KAGVTQTPRYLIKTRGQQVTLSCSPISGHRSVSWYQQTPGQGLQFLFEYFSETQRNKGNFPGRFSGRQFSNSRSEMNVSTLELGDSALYLCASSLEGGSTDTQYFGPGTRLTVL.

The chain joins TRBV2 to TRBJ2-7, with a weak D call TRBD2 (6 bases). CDR1 and CDR2 from the germline V gene are SNHLY and FYNNEI. The CDR3 is 14 amino acids. V lost 6 bases, J lost 5 bases, and 17 bases lay in between. CDR3 DNA: TGTGCCAGCAGGAGGGACCGGGGGTTCAACGAGCAGTACTTC. Translated: CASRRDRGFNEQYF.

The sample holds a few counts of this clonotype. This rearrangement joins TRBV4-2 to TRBJ1-2, with D hard to call. The V end lost 4 bases, the J end lost 6 bases, and 12 bases lay between the germline ends. The V gene's germline CDR1 is LGHNA and CDR2 YNFKEQ. This CDR3 comprises 13 residues. CDR3 protein: CASSPGPGDGYTF. The CDR3 DNA reads TGTGCCAGCAGCCCAGGACCGGGCGATGGCTACACCTTC.

This clonotype appeared a few times. The rearrangement joins TRBV7-8 to TRBJ1-2; possible D gene TRBD1, 6 bases. The germline CDR1 and CDR2 sequences are SGHVS and FQNEAQ. Trimming pared 0 bases from V and 6 bases from J, leaving 11 bases between. This CDR3 contains 14 residues. The CDR3 nucleotides read TGTGCCAGCAGCTTAGCGGGGGGGCAGGATGGCTACACCTTC. Its translation is CASSLAGGQDGYTF.

This clonotype came up a few times. V is TRBV5-5 and J is TRBJ1-1; maybe TRBD1 (5 bases). The CDR3 length is 15 residues. Germline CDR1 is SGHKS and CDR2 is YYEKEE (reference sequence). V lost 5 bases and J lost 0, with 14 bases in between. For the CDR3, the DNA is TGTGCCAGCAGAGACAGAGCTTACATGAACACTGAAGCTTTCTTT. This gives the protein CASRDRAYMNTEAFF.

This clonotype has only a few counts. The genes are TRBV6-2 or TRBV6-3 and TRBJ2-7; D gene uncertain. Germline V CDR1 and CDR2: MNHEY, SVGEGT. V was trimmed by 8 bases and J by 3 bases, leaving 5 bases between them. The CDR3 is 10 residues long. CDR3 sequence reads: CASGDYEQYV. The CDR3, as DNA: TGTGCCAGCGGGGACTACGAGCAGTACGTC.

This clonotype came up a few times. The chain couples TRBV7-3 to TRBJ1-1; the D gene is possibly TRBD1 (6 bases). This CDR3 spans 14 amino acids. The V end was cut by 3 bases, the J end by 5 bases, with 13 bases between. The germline CDR1 and CDR2 sequences are SGHTA and FQGTGA. The CDR3 region is CASSFAGAKTEAFF. CDR3 nucleotides: TGTGCCAGCAGCTTCGCAGGGGCGAAAACTGAAGCTTTCTTT.

This chain uses TRBV6-1 with TRBJ1-2; D is uncertain. The germline CDR1 and CDR2 sequences are MNHNS and SASEGT. CDR3 length: 12 residues. The V end was cut by 7 bases, the J end by 5 bases, with 11 bases between. The CDR3 DNA reads TGTGCCAGCAATACTTGGGAGTATGGCTACACCTTC. Translation: CASNTWEYGYTF.

The chain uses TRBV20-1 and TRBJ2-7; D is unresolved. The J call is in doubt because the DNA end fits TRBJ2-1 better. Germline CDR1 reads DFQATT; CDR2 reads SNEGSKA (reference sequence). The CDR3 runs 15 residues. Here the CDR3 reads CSASIGPRRYNEQFF. Here the CDR3 DNA reads TGCAGTGCTAGTATTGGCCCACGTCGTTACAATGAGCAGTTCTTC.

In its sample, this clonotype was seen a few times. V is TRBV7-8 and J is TRBJ1-1, with 7 bases fitting TRBD1. Trimming cost V 2 bases and J 3 bases; bases outside gene matches: 9. Germline CDR1 and CDR2: SGHVS and FQNEAQ. There are 16 residues in the CDR3. CDR3 DNA sequence: TGTGCCAGCAGCTTAATGATAAGGCAGGGGGACACTGAAGCTTTCTTT. It yields the protein CASSLMIRQGDTEAFF.

This clonotype has ten or more counts. The chain combines TRBV24-1 with TRBJ2-1, with a tentative D call TRBD1 (6 bases). The V gene lost 4 bases and the J gene lost 15 bases, with 15 bases spanning the gap. Germline V CDR1 and CDR2: KGHDR, SFDVKD. The CDR3 is 12 amino acids. The CDR3 region is CATSEFTGSWFF. The CDR3 nucleotides read TGTGCCACCAGTGAATTTACAGGGTCTTGGTTCTTC.